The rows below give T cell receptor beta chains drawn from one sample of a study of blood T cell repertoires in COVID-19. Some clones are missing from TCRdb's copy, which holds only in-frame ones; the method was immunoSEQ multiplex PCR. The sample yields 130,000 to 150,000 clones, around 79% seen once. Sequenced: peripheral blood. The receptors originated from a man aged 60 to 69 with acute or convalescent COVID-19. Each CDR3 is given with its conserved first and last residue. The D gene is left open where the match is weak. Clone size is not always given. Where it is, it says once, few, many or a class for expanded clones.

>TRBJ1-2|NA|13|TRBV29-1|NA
TGCAGCGTTGAATGGCAGGCGAACTATGGCTACACCTTC
CSVEWQANYGYTF
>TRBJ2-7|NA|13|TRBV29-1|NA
TGCAGCGTTGATAGGGGGGGGGCCAACGAGCAGTACTTC
CSVDRGGANEQYF
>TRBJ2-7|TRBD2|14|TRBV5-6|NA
TGTGCCAGCAGCTTTCCCCGACTAGCGGACGAGCAGTACTTC
CASSFPRLADEQYF
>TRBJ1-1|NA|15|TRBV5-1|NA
TGCGCCAGCAGCTTGGATGCAGGAGGGAACACTGAAGCTTTCTTT
CASSLDAGGNTEAFF
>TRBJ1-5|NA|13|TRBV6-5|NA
TGTGCCAGCAGTAGCTGGAGCAATCAGCCCCAGCATTTT
CASSSWSNQPQHF
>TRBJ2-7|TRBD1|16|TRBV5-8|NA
TGTGCCAGCAGCTTCCGACTGGGACAGGGGTCCTACGAGCAGTACTTC
CASSFRLGQGSYEQYF
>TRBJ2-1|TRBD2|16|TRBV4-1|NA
TGCGCCAGCAGCCAAGGGGAGGGGAGGGTATACAATGAGCAGTTCTTC
CASSQGEGRVYNEQFF
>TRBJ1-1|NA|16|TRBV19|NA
TGTGCCAGTAGACGATGGCCGACCGGAGGGAACACTGAAGCTTTCTTT
CASRRWPTGGNTEAFF
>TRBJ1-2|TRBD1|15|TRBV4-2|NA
TGTGCCAGCAGCCAGGATGGACAGGACCTCTATGGCTACACCTTC
CASSQDGQDLYGYTF
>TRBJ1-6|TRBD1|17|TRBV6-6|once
TGTGCCAGCAGTCTTGACAGGGGAGAGTCCTATAATTCACCCCTCCACTTT
CASSLDRGESYNSPLHF
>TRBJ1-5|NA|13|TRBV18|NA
TGTGCCAGCTCACCGCAGGGTAATCAGCCCCAGCATTTT
CASSPQGNQPQHF